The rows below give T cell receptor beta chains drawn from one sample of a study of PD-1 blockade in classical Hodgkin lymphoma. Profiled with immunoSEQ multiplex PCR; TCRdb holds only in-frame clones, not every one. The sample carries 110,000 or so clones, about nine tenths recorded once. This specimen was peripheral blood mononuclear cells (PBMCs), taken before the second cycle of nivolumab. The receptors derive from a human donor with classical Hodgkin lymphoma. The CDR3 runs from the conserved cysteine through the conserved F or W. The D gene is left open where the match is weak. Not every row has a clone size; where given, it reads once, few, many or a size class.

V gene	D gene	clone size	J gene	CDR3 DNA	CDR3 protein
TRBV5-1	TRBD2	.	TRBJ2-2	TGCGCCAGCAGCTTACGGCTAGCGGGAGTGGGGGAGCTGTTTTTT	CASSLRLAGVGELFF
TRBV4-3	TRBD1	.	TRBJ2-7	TGCGCCAGCAGCCCGGGACAGGGGGGTACCTACGAGCAGTACTTC	CASSPGQGGTYEQYF
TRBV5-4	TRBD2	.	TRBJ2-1	TGTGCCAGCAGCTTGTGGAGCGCCCCGGCTAGCGGGCCGTTCTTC	CASSLWSAPASGPFF
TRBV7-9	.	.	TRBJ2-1	TGTGCCAGCAGCTATCAACGGGGGCAGTCGGACCCCTACAATGAGCAGTTCTTC	CASSYQRGQSDPYNEQFF
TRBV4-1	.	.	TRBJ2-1	TGCGCCAGCAGCCTTTATTCTAGCTACAATGAGCAGTTCTTC	CASSLYSSYNEQFF
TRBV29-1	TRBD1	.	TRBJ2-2	TGCAGCGTCATAAGCGACAGGGGACGGGGCACCGGGGAGCTGTTTTTT	CSVISDRGRGTGELFF
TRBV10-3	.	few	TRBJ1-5	TGTGCCATCAGTGAGGGGCTGGGGTATCAGCCCCAGCATTTT	CAISEGLGYQPQHF
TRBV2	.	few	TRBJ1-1	TGTGCCAGCAGTCCAGAATTGAACACTGAAGCTTTCTTT	CASSPELNTEAFF
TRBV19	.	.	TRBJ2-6	TGTGCCAGTAGTACTCGACAGGCTGGGGCCAACGTCCTGACTTTC	CASSTRQAGANVLTF
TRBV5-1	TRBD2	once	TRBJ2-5	TGCGCCAGCAGCTTGAACCCGACTAGCGGGATTCAGACCCAGTACTTC	CASSLNPTSGIQTQYF
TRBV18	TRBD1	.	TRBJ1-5	TGTGCCAGCTCACCACCGTCGGGACAGGGTGGTCAGCCCCAGCATTTT	CASSPPSGQGGQPQHF
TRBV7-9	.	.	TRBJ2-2	TGTGCCAGCAGCTTAGTCACTGCCCGGTCGGGGGAGCTGTTTTTT	CASSLVTARSGELFF
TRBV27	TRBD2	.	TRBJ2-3	TGTGCCAGCAGTTCTCTAGCGGGCAGGAGGACAGATACGCAGTATTTT	CASSSLAGRRTDTQYF
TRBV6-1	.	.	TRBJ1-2	TGTGCCAGCAGTGTTTCTTATGGCTACACCTTC	CASSVSYGYTF
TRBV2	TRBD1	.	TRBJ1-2	TGTGCCAGCAGTGAAGAGAAAGGGGGCGCGTATGGCTACACCTTC	CASSEEKGGAYGYTF
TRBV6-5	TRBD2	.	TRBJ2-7	TGTGCCAGCAGTCCCAGCGGGAGCTCCTACGAGCAGTACTTC	CASSPSGSSYEQYF
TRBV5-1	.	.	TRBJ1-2	TGCGCCAGCAGCAGCCGGGGGGTGGAGTTCGATGGCTACACCTTC	CASSSRGVEFDGYTF
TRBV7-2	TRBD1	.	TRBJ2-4	TGTGCCAGCAGCCGTACAGGGGCCCGTAGGGAAAACATTCAGTACTTC	CASSRTGARRENIQYF
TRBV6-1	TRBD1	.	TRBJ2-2	TGTGCCAGCAGTAAGGAGACAGGGACCGGGGAGCTGTTTTTT	CASSKETGTGELFF
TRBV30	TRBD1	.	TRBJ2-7	TGTGCCTGGAGCCCAGGGGGCGGTTACGAGCAGTACTTC	CAWSPGGGYEQYF
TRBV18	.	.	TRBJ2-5	TGTGCCAGCTCACCTCCGGGGAGGCAAGAGACCCAGTACTTC	CASSPPGRQETQYF
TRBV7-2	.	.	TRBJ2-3	TGTGCCAGCAGCTTAGCGGGAGAGGGCGCAGATACGCAGTATTTT	CASSLAGEGADTQYF
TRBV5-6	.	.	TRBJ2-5	TGTGCCAGCAGCTTGGTAATTACTAGTGAGGAGACCCAGTACTTC	CASSLVITSEETQYF
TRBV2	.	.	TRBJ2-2	TGTGCCAGCAATCGAGCACACGGGAACACCGGGGAGCTGTTTTTT	CASNRAHGNTGELFF
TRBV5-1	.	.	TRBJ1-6	TGCGCCAGCAGCTCTGGACTTTCACCCCTCCACTTT	CASSSGLSPLHF
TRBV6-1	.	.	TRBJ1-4	TGTGCCAGCAGCGCGGGCCGGGAAAAACTGTTTTTT	CASSAGREKLFF
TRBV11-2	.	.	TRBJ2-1	TGTGCCAGCAGCTCTCTATCACTAGGTGCCCGCGATGAGCAGTTCTTC	CASSSLSLGARDEQFF
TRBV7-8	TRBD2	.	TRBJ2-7	TGTGCCAGCAGCTTAGATCCACGGACTAGGCTCTACGAGCAGTACTTC	CASSLDPRTRLYEQYF
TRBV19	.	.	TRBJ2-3	TGTGCCAGTACCATTACTAGCCCTGCCGATGGAAATACGCAGTATTTT	CASTITSPADGNTQYF
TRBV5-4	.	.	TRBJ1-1	TGTGCCAGCAGCTTGGAATGGGGCGCTGAAGCTTTCTTT	CASSLEWGAEAFF
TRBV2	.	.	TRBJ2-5	TGTGCCAGCAGTGTGGGAGGGGGGGAGGCCCAAGAGACCCAGTACTTC	CASSVGGGEAQETQYF
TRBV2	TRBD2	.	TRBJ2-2	TGTGCCAGCAGTGTTAGAGCGGGAGTTCCGTGGACCGGGGAGCTGTTTTTT	CASSVRAGVPWTGELFF
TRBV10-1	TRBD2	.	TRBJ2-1	TGCGCCAGCAGTGAGTCGTTCGGCCTAGCGGTTAACAATGAGCAGTTCTTC	CASSESFGLAVNNEQFF
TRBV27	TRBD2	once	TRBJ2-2	TGTGCCAGCAGTTTATATCCCAGCGGGACGAACACCGGGGAGCTGTTTTTT	CASSLYPSGTNTGELFF
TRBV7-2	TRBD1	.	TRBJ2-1	TGTGCCAGCAGCTTATGGGGCAGGGGGAACTCCTACAATGAGCAGTTCTTC	CASSLWGRGNSYNEQFF